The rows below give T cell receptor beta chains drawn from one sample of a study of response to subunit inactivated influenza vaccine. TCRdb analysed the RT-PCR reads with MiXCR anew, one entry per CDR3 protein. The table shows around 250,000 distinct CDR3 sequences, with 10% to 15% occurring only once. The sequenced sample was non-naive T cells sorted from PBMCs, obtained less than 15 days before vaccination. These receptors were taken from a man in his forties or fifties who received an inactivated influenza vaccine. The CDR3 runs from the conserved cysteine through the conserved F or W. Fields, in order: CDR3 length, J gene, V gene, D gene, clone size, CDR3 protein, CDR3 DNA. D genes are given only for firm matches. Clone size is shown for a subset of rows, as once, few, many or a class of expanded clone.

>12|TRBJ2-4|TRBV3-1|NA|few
CASSGTGTPSYF
TGTGCCAGCAGCGGAACGGGGACCCCTTCGTACTTC
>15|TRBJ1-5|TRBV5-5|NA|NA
CASSLAGVSNQPQHF
TGTGCCAGCAGCTTGGCAGGGGTTAGCAATCAGCCCCAGCATTTT
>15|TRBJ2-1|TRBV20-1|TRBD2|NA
CSASLLAGVGNEQFF
TGCAGTGCTAGTTTGCTAGCGGGAGTGGGGAATGAGCAGTTCTTC
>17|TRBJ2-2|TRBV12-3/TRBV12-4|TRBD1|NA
CARRTNRGHLEIGELFF
TGTGCCAGAAGGACCAACAGGGGGCACCTTGAAATCGGGGAGCTGTTTTTT
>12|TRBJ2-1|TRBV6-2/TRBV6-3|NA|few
CASSYSTIEQFF
TGTGCCAGCAGTTACTCGACTATTGAGCAGTTCTTC
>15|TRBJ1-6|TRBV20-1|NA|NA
CSARDGGQGSSPLHF
TGCAGTGCTAGAGATGGGGGGCAGGGGAGTTCACCCCTCCACTTT
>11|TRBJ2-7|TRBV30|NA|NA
CAWNAYGEQYF
TGTGCCTGGAATGCATACGGCGAGCAGTACTTC
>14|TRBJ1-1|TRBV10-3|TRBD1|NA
CAITRTGEGTEAFF
TGTGCCATCACCCGGACAGGGGAGGGAACTGAAGCTTTCTTT
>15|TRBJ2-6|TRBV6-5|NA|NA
CASTLLASGANVLTF
TGTGCCAGCACCTTACTAGCTTCTGGGGCCAACGTCCTGACTTTC
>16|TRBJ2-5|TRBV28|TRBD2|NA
CASSSPGGTDQETQYF
TGTGCCAGCAGTTCACCGGGGGGAACCGATCAAGAGACCCAGTACTTC
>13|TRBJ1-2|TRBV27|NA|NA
CASSFVGSYGYTF
TGTGCCAGCAGTTTCGTGGGCAGCTATGGCTACACCTTC
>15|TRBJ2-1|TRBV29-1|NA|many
CSVELLAFSFNEQFF
TGCAGCGTTGAATTACTAGCCTTTTCTTTTAATGAGCAGTTCTTC
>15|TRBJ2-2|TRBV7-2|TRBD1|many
CASSIRTGEPGELFF
TGTGCCAGCAGCATTAGGACAGGGGAACCCGGGGAGCTGTTTTTT
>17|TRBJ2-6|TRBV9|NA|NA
CASNGPGHLSGANVLTF
TGTGCCAGCAACGGACCCGGACACCTCTCTGGGGCCAACGTCCTGACTTTC
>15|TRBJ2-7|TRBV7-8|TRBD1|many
CASSINSRDSYEQYF
TGTGCCAGCAGCATTAACTCCCGGGACAGCTACGAGCAGTACTTC
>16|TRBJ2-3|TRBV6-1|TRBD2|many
CASSPWERGLTDTQYF
TGTGCCAGCAGCCCATGGGAGCGGGGGCTCACAGATACGCAGTATTTT
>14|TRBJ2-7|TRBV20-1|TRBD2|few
CSASKLAGTYEQYF
TGCAGTGCTAGCAAGCTAGCGGGTACCTACGAGCAGTACTTC
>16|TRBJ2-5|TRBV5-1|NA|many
CASSFRWGSDGETQYF
TGCGCCAGCAGCTTCCGCTGGGGGTCGGATGGAGAGACCCAGTACTTC
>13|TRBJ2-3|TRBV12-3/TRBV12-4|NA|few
CASSRRTTNTQYF
TGTGCCAGCAGCCGAAGGACTACTAATACGCAGTATTTT
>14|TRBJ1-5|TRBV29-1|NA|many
CSVGSSGPDQPQHF
TGCAGCGTTGGAAGTTCGGGGCCGGATCAGCCCCAGCATTTT
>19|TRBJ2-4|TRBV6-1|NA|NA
CASSEAHTDRRIAKNIQYF
TGTGCCAGCAGTGAAGCGCATACCGACAGGCGGATAGCCAAAAACATTCAGTACTTC
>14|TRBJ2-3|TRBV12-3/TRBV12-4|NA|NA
CASSLGHGTDTQYF
TGTGCCAGCAGTTTAGGCCACGGCACAGATACGCAGTATTTT
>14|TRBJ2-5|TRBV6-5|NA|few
CASSYFEGSETQYF
TGTGCCAGCAGTTACTTTGAGGGCTCCGAGACCCAGTACTTC
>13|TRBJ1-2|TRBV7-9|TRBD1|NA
CASSLEGARGYTF
TGTGCCAGCAGCTTAGAGGGGGCTCGGGGCTACACCTTC
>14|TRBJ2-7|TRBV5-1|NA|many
CASSLAPGSYEQYF
TGCGCCAGCAGCTTGGCGCCAGGGTCCTACGAGCAGTACTTC
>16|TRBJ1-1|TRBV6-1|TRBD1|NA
CASRTRQGRKNTEAFF
TGTGCCAGCAGAACCCGACAGGGACGGAAAAACACTGAAGCTTTCTTT
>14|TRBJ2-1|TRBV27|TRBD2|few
CASYGTSGSYEQFF
TGTGCCAGCTACGGGACTAGCGGGAGCTATGAGCAGTTCTTC
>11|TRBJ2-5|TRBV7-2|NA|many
CASSLSQTQYF
TGTGCCAGCAGCTTATCGCAGACCCAGTACTTC
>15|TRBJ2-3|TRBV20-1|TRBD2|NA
CSAPRTSGLTDTQYF
TGCAGTGCTCCCAGGACTAGCGGGTTGACAGATACGCAGTATTTT
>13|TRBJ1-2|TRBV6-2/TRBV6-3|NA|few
CASIGRDNFGYTF
TGTGCCAGCATAGGAAGGGACAACTTCGGCTACACCTTC
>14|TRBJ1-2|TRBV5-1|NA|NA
CASSRGAREDGYTF
TGCGCCAGCAGCCGAGGGGCCAGGGAGGATGGCTACACCTTC
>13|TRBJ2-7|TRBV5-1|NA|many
CASTGDNSYEQYF
TGCGCCAGCACAGGGGACAACTCCTACGAGCAGTACTTC
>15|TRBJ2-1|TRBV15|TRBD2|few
CATSRDLGGRNEQFF
TGTGCCACCAGCAGAGATTTGGGAGGGAGGAATGAGCAGTTCTTC
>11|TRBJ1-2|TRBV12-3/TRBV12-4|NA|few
CASSFPGGYTF
TGTGCCAGCAGTTTTCCGGGCGGCTACACCTTC
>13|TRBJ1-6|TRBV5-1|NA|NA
CASSTAREGPLHF
TGCGCCAGCAGCACCGCCCGGGAGGGGCCCCTCCACTTT
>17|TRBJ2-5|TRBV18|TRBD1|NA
CASSPGLVRGPRETQYF
TGTGCCAGCTCACCAGGCCTCGTCAGGGGGCCGAGAGAGACCCAGTACTTC
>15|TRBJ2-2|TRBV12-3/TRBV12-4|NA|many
CASSLWGGPTGELFF
TGTGCCAGCAGTTTGTGGGGGGGCCCCACCGGGGAGCTGTTTTTT
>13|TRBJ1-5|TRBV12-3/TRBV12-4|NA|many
CASTTLGNQPQHF
TGTGCCAGCACCACTTTGGGCAATCAGCCCCAGCATTTT